This T cell receptor beta chain is drawn from a study of OX40 agonist ivuxolimab in advanced cancers. The study's findings and limits: At 0.1 to 3.0 mg/kg, CD4+ and CD8+ blood T cells expanded clonally by week 6. Some of the nonresponding patients also showed low levels of normalized T-cell clonal expansion.

Exclusion of a patient followed from autoimmune disease history or systemic immunosuppression. At cycle 4 day 1, cycle 7 day 1, and baseline, blood was sampled. Regarding this clone: Antigen unknown.

CDR1 and CDR2 (germline): LNHDA, SQIVND (reference sequence). The CDR3 covers 16 residues. Trimming took off 3 bases at V and 0 bases at J, with 14 bases between the two ends. Repertoires were generated with immunoSEQ multiplex PCR, while TCRdb's copy carries only in-frame clones and drops some. Here the sample spans about 53,000 clones, 60% to 80% being singletons. The specimen was CD4+ or CD8+ T cells sorted from blood, collected in a trial of the OX40 agonist ivuxolimab. This sequence was found in an adult with an advanced solid tumor such as melanoma, head and neck, liver or kidney cancer. The chain links TRBV19 to TRBJ1-2; possibly TRBD1 for D (5 bases). Written as DNA, the CDR3 is TGTGCCAGTAGTATTTGGAGGGGTGAAGCTAACTATGGCTACACCTTC. It is translated as CASSIWRGEANYGYTF.